This T cell receptor (beta chain) originates from a study of kidney transplant recipient with SARS-CoV-2 infection. TCRdb re-analysed the reads in MiXCR, keeping a single row per CDR3 protein. The top ten clones hold nearly 7.5% of a sample with under 300,000 distinct CDR3 sequences, around 30% of them seen once. In the case of this clonotype: Possible read error: a much larger clone is one base away. It is unclear where the CDR3 begins or ends on the DNA, so no DNA is shown, and the CDR3 is as TCRdb lists it.

The CDR3 comprises 19 residues, both ends counted. The source is a young adult male patient who had COVID-19 and was a kidney transplant recipient. A share of the T cells may be of graft donor origin. This chain uses TRBV7-5 with TRBJ1-2. TRBV7-5 is flagged as a pseudogene. The sample here was a blood sample, taken at baseline and on day 111 from a kidney transplant recipient. The CDR3 sequence: CISVPGLVCEVGKTYGYTF.